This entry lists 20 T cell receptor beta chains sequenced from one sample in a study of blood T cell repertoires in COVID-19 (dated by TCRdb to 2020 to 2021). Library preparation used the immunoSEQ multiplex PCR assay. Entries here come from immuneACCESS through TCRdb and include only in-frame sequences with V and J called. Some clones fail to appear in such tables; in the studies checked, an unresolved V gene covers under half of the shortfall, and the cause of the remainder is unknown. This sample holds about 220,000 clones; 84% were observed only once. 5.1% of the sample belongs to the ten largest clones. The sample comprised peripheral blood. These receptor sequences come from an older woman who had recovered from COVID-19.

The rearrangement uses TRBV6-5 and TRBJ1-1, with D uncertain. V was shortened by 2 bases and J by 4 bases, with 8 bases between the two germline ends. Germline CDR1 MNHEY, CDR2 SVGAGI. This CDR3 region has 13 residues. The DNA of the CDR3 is TGTGCCAGCAGTTACCCGGGAAGCACTGAAGCTTTCTTT. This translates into CASSYPGSTEAFF.

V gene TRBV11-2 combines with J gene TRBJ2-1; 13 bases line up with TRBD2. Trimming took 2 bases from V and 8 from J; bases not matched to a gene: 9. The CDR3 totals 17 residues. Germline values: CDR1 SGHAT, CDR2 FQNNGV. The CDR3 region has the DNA TGTGCCAGCAGCTTAACGGGAGGACTAGCGGGGGTGGATGAGCAGTTCTTC. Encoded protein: CASSLTGGLAGVDEQFF.

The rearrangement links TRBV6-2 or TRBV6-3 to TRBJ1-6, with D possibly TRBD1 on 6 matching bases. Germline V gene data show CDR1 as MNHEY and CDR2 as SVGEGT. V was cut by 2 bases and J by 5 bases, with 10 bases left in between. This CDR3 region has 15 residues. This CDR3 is CASSYEGVHNSPLHF. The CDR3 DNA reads TGTGCCAGCAGTTACGAGGGGGTCCATAATTCACCCCTCCACTTT.

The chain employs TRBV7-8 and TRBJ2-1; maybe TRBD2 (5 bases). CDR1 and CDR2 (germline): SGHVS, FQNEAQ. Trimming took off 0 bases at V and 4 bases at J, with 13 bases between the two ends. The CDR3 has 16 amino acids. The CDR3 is CASSLAHGGSYNEQFF. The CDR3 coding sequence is TGTGCCAGCAGCTTAGCGCACGGAGGCTCATACAATGAGCAGTTCTTC.

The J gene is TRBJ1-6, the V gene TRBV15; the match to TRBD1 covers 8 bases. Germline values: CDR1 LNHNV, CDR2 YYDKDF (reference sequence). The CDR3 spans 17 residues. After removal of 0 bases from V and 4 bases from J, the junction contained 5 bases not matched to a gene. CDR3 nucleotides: TGTGCCACCAGCAGAGATCGGACAGGGCTTTATAATTCACCCCTCCACTTT. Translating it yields CATSRDRTGLYNSPLHF.

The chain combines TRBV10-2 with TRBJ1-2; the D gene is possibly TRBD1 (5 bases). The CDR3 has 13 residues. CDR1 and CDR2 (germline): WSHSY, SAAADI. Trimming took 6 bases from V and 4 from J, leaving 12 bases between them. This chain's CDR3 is CASRVGRLYGYTF. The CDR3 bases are TGCGCCAGCAGAGTGGGGCGCCTCTATGGCTACACCTTC.

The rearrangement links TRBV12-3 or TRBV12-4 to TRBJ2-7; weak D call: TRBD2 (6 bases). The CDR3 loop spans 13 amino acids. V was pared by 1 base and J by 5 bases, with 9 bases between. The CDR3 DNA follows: TGTGCCAGCAGTTTAGGGAGGGGTGACGAGCAGTACTTC. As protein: CASSLGRGDEQYF.

As DNA, the CDR3 is TGTGCCAGCAGCCAAGCTTTAAATCAGCCCCAGCATTTT. This encodes CASSQALNQPQHF. The chain is built from TRBV3-1 (or the pseudogene TRBV3-2) and TRBJ1-5; no definite D call. CDR3 length: 13 residues. The germline CDR1 and CDR2 sequences are LGHDT and YNNKEL (reference sequence). Trimming shortened V by 1 base and J by 4 bases, and 5 bases separated the two germline ends.

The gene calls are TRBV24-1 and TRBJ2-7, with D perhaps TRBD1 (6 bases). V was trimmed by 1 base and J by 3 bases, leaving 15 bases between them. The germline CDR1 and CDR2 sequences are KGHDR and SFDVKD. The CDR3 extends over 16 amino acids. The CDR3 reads CATSDFYSRGYYEQYF. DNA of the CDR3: TGTGCCACCAGTGATTTTTACTCCAGGGGCTACTACGAGCAGTACTTC.

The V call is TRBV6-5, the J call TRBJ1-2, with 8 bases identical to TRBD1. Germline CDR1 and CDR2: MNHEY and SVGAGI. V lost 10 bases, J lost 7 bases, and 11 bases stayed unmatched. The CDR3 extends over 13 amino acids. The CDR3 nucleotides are TGTGCCACCTCCGGACAGGGCCCAGGTGGCTACACCTTC. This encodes CATSGQGPGGYTF.

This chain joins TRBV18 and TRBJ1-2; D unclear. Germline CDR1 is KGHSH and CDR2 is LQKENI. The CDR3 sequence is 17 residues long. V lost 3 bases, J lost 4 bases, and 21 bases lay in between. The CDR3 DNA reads TGTGCCAGCTCACCCGGGGTCTCTACTTCTATTCTCTATGGCTACACCTTC. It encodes CASSPGVSTSILYGYTF.

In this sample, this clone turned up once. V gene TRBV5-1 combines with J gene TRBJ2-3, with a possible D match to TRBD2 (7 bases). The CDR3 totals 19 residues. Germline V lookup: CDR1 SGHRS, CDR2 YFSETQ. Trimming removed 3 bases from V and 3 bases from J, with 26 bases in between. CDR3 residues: CASSSGQAQGGVGTDTQYF. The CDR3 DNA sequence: TGCGCCAGCAGCTCCGGCCAAGCACAGGGAGGGGTGGGAACAGATACGCAGTATTTT.

CDR3 nucleotides: TGTGCCACACCCCGACAGGGCACCTACGAGCAGTACTTC. Translation: CATPRQGTYEQYF. V and J are TRBV5-8 and TRBJ2-7; 7 bases line up with TRBD1. From germline, CDR1 is SGHTS and CDR2 YDEGEE. The CDR3 extends over 13 amino acids. With V trimmed by 9 bases and J by 2 bases, 8 bases remained unmatched.

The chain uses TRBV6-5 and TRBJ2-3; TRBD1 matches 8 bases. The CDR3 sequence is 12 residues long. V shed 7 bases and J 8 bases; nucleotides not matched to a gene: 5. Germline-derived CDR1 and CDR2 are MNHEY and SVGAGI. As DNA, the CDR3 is TGTGCCAGCACCGTACAGGGGGGTACGCAGTATTTT. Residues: CASTVQGGTQYF.

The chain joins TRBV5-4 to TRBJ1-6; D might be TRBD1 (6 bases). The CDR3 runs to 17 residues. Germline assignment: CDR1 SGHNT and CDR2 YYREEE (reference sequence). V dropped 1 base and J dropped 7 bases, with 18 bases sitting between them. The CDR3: CASSLSADSLGNSPLHF. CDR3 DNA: TGTGCCAGCAGCTTGTCCGCGGACAGTTTAGGGAATTCACCCCTCCACTTT. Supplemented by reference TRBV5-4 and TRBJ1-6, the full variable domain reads ETGVTQSPTHLIKTRGQQVTLRCSSQSGHNTVSWYQQALGQGPQFIFQYYREEENGRGNFPPRFSGLQFPNYSSELNVNALELDDSALYLCASSLSADSLGNSPLHFGNGTRLTVT.

The CDR3, as DNA: TGTGCCAGCAGCCCTCGGGGGGGGGTCTACAATGAGCAGTTCTTC. Protein: CASSPRGGVYNEQFF. The V and J genes are TRBV3-1 (or the pseudogene TRBV3-2) and TRBJ2-1, with 8 bases matching TRBD2. The CDR3 runs to 15 residues. Germline V gene lookup returns CDR1 LGHDT and CDR2 YNNKEL (reference sequence). J gave up 3 bases and V 4 bases, and 5 bases lay outside the gene matches.

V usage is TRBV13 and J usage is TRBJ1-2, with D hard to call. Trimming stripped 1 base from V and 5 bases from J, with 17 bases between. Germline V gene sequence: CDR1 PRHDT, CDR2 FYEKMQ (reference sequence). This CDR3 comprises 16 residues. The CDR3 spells CASSLEVTSFRYGYTF. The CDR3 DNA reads TGTGCCAGCAGCTTAGAGGTGACCAGCTTCAGGTATGGCTACACCTTC.

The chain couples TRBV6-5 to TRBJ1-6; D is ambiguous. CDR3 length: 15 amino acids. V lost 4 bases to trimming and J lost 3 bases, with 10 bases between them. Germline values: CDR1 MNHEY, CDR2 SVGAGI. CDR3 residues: CASSSTTHYNSPLHF. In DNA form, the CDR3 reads TGTGCCAGCAGTTCCACTACTCACTATAATTCACCCCTCCACTTT.

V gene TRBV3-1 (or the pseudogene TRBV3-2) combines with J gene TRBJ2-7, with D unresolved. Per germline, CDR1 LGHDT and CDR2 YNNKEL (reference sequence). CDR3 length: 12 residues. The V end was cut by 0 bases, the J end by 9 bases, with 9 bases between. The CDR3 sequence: CASSQDPSMQYF. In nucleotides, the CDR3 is TGTGCCAGCAGCCAAGATCCTTCTATGCAGTACTTC.

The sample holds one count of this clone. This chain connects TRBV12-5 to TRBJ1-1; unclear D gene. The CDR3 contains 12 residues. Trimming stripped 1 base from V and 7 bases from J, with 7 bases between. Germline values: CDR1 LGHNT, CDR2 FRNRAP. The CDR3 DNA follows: TGTGCTAGTGGTTTGGCTTACTATGAAGCTTTCTTT. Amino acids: CASGLAYYEAFF.